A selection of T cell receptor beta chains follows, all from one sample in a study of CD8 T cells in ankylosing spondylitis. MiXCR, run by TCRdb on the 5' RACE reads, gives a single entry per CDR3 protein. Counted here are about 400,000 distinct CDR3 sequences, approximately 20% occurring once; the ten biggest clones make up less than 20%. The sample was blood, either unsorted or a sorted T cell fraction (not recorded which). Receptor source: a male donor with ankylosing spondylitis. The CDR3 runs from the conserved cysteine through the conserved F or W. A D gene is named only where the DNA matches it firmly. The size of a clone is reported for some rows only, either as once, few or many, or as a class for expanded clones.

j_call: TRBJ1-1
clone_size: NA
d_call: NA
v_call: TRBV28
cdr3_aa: CASSLNRQSTEAFF
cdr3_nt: TGTGCCAGCAGTTTAAACCGGCAGAGCACTGAAGCTTTCTTT

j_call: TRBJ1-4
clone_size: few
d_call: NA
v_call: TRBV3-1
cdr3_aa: CASSHRGSNEKLFF
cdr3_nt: TGTGCCAGCAGCCATAGGGGGAGCAATGAAAAACTGTTTTTT

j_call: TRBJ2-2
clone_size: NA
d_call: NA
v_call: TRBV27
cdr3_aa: CASSFSRDSGELFF
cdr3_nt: TGTGCCAGCAGTTTTAGCAGGGATAGCGGGGAGCTGTTTTTT

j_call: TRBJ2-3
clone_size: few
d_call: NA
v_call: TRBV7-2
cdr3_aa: CASSLRYIGQDTDTQYF
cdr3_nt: TGTGCCAGCAGCCTCCGTTATATAGGACAAGACACAGATACGCAGTATTTT

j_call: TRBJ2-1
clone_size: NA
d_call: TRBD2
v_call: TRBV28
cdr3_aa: CASSLPGGSYNEQFF
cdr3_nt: TGTGCCAGCAGTTTGCCGGGGGGCTCCTACAATGAGCAGTTCTTC

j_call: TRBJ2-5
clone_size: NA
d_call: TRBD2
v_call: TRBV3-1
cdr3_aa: CASSPLAGVQETQYF
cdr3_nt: TGTGCCAGCAGCCCACTAGCGGGAGTACAAGAGACCCAGTACTTC

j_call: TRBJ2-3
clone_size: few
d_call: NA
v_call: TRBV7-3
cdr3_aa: CASSQTRSSRTDTQYF
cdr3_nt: TGTGCCAGCAGCCAAACTAGGAGTAGCCGTACAGATACGCAGTATTTT

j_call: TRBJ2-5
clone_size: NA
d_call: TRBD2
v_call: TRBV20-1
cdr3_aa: CSARELAEIPTQYF
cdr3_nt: TGCAGTGCTAGAGAACTAGCGGAGATACCGACCCAGTACTTC

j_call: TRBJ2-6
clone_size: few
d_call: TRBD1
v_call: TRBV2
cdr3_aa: CASSLRTGAVSGANVLTF
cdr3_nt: TGTGCCAGCAGCCTCCGGACAGGGGCCGTCTCTGGGGCCAACGTCCTGACTTTC

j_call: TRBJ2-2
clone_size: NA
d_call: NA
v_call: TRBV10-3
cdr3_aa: CATSGGVLTGELFF
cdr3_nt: TGTGCCACCAGTGGGGGCGTATTGACCGGGGAGCTGTTTTTT

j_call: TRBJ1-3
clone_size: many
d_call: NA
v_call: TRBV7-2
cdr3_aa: CASSPYQGSSGNTIYF
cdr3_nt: TGTGCCAGCAGCCCGTACCAGGGGTCCTCTGGAAACACCATATATTTT

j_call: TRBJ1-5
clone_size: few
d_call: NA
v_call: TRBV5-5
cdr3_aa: CASSLDDGPLPQHF
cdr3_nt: TGTGCCAGCAGCCTGGACGACGGACCCCTGCCCCAGCATTTT

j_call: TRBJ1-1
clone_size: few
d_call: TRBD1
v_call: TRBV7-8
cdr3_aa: CASSSTGARTEAFF
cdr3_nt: TGTGCCAGCAGCTCGACAGGGGCACGTACTGAAGCTTTCTTT

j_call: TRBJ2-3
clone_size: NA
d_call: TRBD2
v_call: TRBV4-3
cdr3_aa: CASSQNYGLADTDTQYF
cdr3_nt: TGCGCCAGCAGCCAAAACTACGGACTAGCGGACACAGATACGCAGTATTTT

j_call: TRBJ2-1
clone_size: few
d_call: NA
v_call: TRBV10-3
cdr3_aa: CATRFPGQTNEQFF
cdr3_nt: TGTGCCACCCGATTTCCCGGACAGACAAATGAGCAGTTCTTC

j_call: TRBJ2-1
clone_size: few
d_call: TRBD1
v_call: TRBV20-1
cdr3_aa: CSAERGTVYNEQFF
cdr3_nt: TGCAGTGCAGAAAGGGGGACAGTCTACAATGAGCAGTTCTTC

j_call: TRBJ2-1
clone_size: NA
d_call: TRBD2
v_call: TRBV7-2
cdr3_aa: CASSLFGTSGNEQFF
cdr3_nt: TGTGCCAGCAGCTTGTTCGGGACTAGCGGAAATGAGCAGTTCTTC

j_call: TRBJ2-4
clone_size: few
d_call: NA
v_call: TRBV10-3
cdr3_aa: CAISLQGDMHIQYF
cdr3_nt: TGTGCCATCAGTCTACAGGGAGATATGCACATTCAGTACTTC

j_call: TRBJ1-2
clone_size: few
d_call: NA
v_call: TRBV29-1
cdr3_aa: CSVDSGQSYGYTF
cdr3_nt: TGCAGCGTTGACTCGGGGCAGAGCTATGGCTACACCTTC

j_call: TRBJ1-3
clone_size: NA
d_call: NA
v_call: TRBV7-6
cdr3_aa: CASSGTSVVSGNTIYF
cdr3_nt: TGTGCCAGCTCCGGAACTTCAGTGGTGTCTGGAAACACCATATATTTT

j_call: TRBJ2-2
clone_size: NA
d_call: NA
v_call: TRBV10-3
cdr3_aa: CAIPGHTKYNTGELFF
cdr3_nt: TGTGCCATCCCGGGACATACTAAATACAACACCGGGGAGCTGTTTTTT

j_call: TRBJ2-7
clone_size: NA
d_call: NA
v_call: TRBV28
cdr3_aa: CASSFWSRASYEQYF
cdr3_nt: TGTGCCAGCAGTTTCTGGAGTAGAGCGTCCTACGAGCAGTACTTC

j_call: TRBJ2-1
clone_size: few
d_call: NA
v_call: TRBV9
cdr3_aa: CASSAPPGRSSYNEQFF
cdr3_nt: TGTGCCAGCAGCGCACCTCCCGGACGGAGCTCCTACAATGAGCAGTTCTTC

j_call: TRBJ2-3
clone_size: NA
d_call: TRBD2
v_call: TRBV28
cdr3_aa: CASSAPGLAGGDTQYF
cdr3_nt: TGTGCCAGCAGTGCCCCGGGACTAGCGGGAGGTGATACGCAGTATTTT

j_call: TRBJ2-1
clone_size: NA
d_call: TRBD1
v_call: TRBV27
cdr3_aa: CASSLFRDRGPNEQFF
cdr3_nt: TGTGCCAGCAGTTTATTCCGGGACAGGGGGCCCAATGAGCAGTTCTTC